Listed below are T cell receptor beta chains from one sample, sequenced in a study of blood T cell repertoires in COVID-19. The method was immunoSEQ multiplex PCR; TCRdb's version includes in-frame clones alone and lacks a portion of them. The sample contains under 150,000 clones, about 76% of which appear only once. The sample consisted of peripheral blood. The receptors were sampled from a woman aged 55 to 70 with active or convalescent COVID-19. CDR3s include the opening cysteine and the closing phenylalanine or tryptophan. The D gene is left open where the match is weak. Not every row has a clone size; where given, it reads once, few, many or a size class.

v_gene	j_gene	d_gene	abundance	CDR3aa	CDR3nt
TRBV11-2	TRBJ1-1	TRBD1	.	CASSLRGQGSNTEAFF	TGTGCCAGCAGCTTAAGAGGACAGGGGTCGAACACTGAAGCTTTCTTT
TRBV5-8	TRBJ1-5	.	.	CASSTGTNSNQPQHF	TGTGCCAGCAGTACAGGGACAAATAGCAATCAGCCCCAGCATTTT
TRBV12-3/TRBV12-4	TRBJ2-3	.	once	CASSSQDTQYF	TGTGCCAGCAGTTCTCAGGATACGCAGTATTTT
TRBV3-1/TRBV3-2	TRBJ1-2	TRBD1	.	CASSQGRTGSSLKGYTF	TGTGCCAGCAGCCAAGGACGGACAGGGAGCAGCCTGAAGGGCTACACCTTC
TRBV12-3/TRBV12-4	TRBJ2-4	TRBD2	.	CASRRGRAIQYF	TGTGCCAGCAGACGGGGGAGGGCCATTCAGTACTTC
TRBV4-1	TRBJ2-2	.	.	CASSQDRQGGTGELFF	TGCGCCAGCAGCCAAGATAGACAGGGAGGAACCGGGGAGCTGTTTTTT
TRBV6-2/TRBV6-3	TRBJ2-7	.	.	CASSSPLGGSAYEQYF	TGTGCCAGCAGTTCCCCCCTCGGCGGGTCAGCCTACGAGCAGTACTTC
TRBV6-2/TRBV6-3	TRBJ1-1	TRBD1	.	CASSYNRGTEAFF	TGTGCCAGCAGTTATAACAGGGGCACTGAAGCTTTCTTT
TRBV7-2	TRBJ2-2	.	.	CASSLVGGSPNTGELFF	TGTGCCAGCAGCTTAGTTGGAGGGAGCCCGAACACCGGGGAGCTGTTTTTT
TRBV7-9	TRBJ1-1	TRBD1	once	CASSWGTGGAGTEAFF	TGTGCCAGCAGCTGGGGGACAGGGGGAGCGGGCACTGAAGCTTTCTTT
TRBV6-5	TRBJ2-7	.	many	CASSSQALYEQYF	TGTGCCAGCAGTTCACAGGCACTCTACGAGCAGTACTTC
TRBV7-2	TRBJ1-2	.	.	CASSSRPRGSYGYTF	TGTGCCAGCAGCTCCCGCCCACGGGGATCCTATGGCTACACCTTC
TRBV4-1	TRBJ1-1	.	.	CASSRLGGGTEAFF	TGCGCCAGCAGCCGGCTAGGCGGGGGCACTGAAGCTTTCTTT
TRBV6-5	TRBJ2-7	.	.	CASTTLGGAEQYF	TGTGCCAGCACCACCCTTGGAGGGGCCGAGCAGTACTTC
TRBV7-2	TRBJ1-6	TRBD1	.	CASSLVGTGVGSPLHF	TGTGCCAGCAGTTTGGTGGGGACAGGGGTAGGTTCACCCCTCCACTTT
TRBV10-1	TRBJ2-1	TRBD2	.	CASSEIGLAGRNEQFF	TGCGCCAGCAGTGAAATTGGACTAGCGGGACGGAATGAGCAGTTCTTC
TRBV29-1	TRBJ2-1	.	.	CSVVDRRLGEQFF	TGCAGCGTAGTTGACAGGCGACTTGGTGAGCAGTTCTTC
TRBV25-1	TRBJ2-2	TRBD2	.	CASSVSGGEGGELFF	TGTGCCAGCAGTGTTAGCGGGGGAGAAGGCGGGGAGCTGTTTTTT
TRBV10-1	TRBJ2-6	.	.	CARDISGSGANVLTF	TGCGCCAGGGACATATCCGGCTCTGGGGCCAACGTCCTGACTTTC
TRBV11-2	TRBJ1-1	TRBD1	few	CASSLLTGSNTEAFF	TGTGCCAGCAGCTTACTGACAGGGTCGAACACTGAAGCTTTCTTT
TRBV5-1	TRBJ2-1	TRBD2	.	CASRPGTSLYNEQFF	TGCGCCAGCAGGCCCGGGACTAGTCTCTACAATGAGCAGTTCTTC
TRBV2	TRBJ2-7	TRBD2	few	CASSSRTGGSRTSGRAGEQYF	TGTGCCAGCAGCTCCCGGACGGGAGGCTCCCGGACTAGCGGGAGGGCGGGGGAGCAGTACTTC
TRBV19	TRBJ1-1	.	.	CASSTTGTGGAFF	TGTGCCAGTAGTACAACCGGGACGGGGGGAGCTTTCTTT
TRBV19	TRBJ1-5	TRBD1	.	CASSSEGARGNQPQHF	TGTGCCAGTAGTTCTGAGGGGGCCCGGGGCAATCAGCCCCAGCATTTT
TRBV18	TRBJ1-5	.	.	CASSPPSGNNQPQHF	TGTGCCAGCTCACCACCGTCAGGGAACAATCAGCCCCAGCATTTT
TRBV4-1	TRBJ2-3	.	.	CASSQVFTSTDTQYF	TGCGCCAGCAGCCAAGTATTCACTAGCACAGATACGCAGTATTTT
TRBV7-9	TRBJ2-3	TRBD1	.	CASRATGADTQYF	TGTGCCAGCCGGGCCACAGGGGCAGATACGCAGTATTTT
TRBV2	TRBJ1-6	TRBD1	.	CASRDRFGQSPLHF	TGTGCCAGCAGGGACAGGTTTGGACAATCACCCCTCCACTTT
TRBV2	TRBJ1-2	.	few	CASSLDIGGYTF	TGTGCCAGCAGTCTCGACATCGGCGGCTACACCTTC
TRBV5-1	TRBJ2-5	.	.	CASSTRHDRPYF	TGCGCCAGCAGCACCCGACACGACCGGCCGTACTTC
TRBV9	TRBJ2-1	.	few	CASSVGGVGFNEQFF	TGTGCCAGCAGCGTAGGGGGCGTCGGTTTCAATGAGCAGTTCTTC
TRBV7-9	TRBJ1-2	.	once	CASSSQTPRTNYGYTF	TGTGCCAGCAGCTCCCAGACGCCCCGGACAAACTATGGCTACACCTTC
TRBV5-1	TRBJ1-4	.	many	CASSLAGGANEKLFF	TGCGCCAGCAGCTTGGCCGGGGGGGCTAATGAAAAACTGTTTTTT
TRBV12-3/TRBV12-4	TRBJ1-2	.	.	CASSLATSGYTF	TGTGCCAGCAGTTTAGCCACTTCAGGCTACACCTTC
TRBV3-1/TRBV3-2	TRBJ2-5	.	.	CASSQLERDQYF	TGTGCCAGCAGCCAACTCGAGCGAGACCAGTACTTC
TRBV28	TRBJ1-1	.	.	CASSPLSLNTEAFF	TGTGCCAGCAGTCCCCTTAGTCTGAACACTGAAGCTTTCTTT
TRBV29-1	TRBJ2-5	.	.	CSVKPQGGETQYF	TGCAGCGTGAAACCTCAGGGTGGGGAGACCCAGTACTTC
TRBV19	TRBJ2-2	TRBD1	.	CASHPGQGMGELFF	TGTGCCAGCCACCCCGGACAGGGCATGGGGGAGCTGTTTTTT
TRBV7-9	TRBJ1-3	.	.	CASSSRVGFISGNTIYF	TGTGCCAGCAGTTCCAGGGTGGGATTTATCTCTGGAAACACCATATATTTT
TRBV28	TRBJ1-4	TRBD1	few	CASSLPTGGREKLFF	TGTGCCAGCAGTTTGCCGACAGGGGGCCGCGAAAAACTGTTTTTT
TRBV18	TRBJ2-7	TRBD1	few	CASSPTRDSGYEQYF	TGTGCCAGCTCACCTACCCGGGACAGCGGCTACGAGCAGTACTTC
TRBV28	TRBJ1-2	.	.	CASSLSGGNGYTF	TGTGCCAGCAGTTTATCGGGGGGCAATGGCTACACCTTC
TRBV28	TRBJ2-1	.	few	CASSSPSSYNEQFF	TGTGCCAGCAGTTCGCCTAGCTCCTACAATGAGCAGTTCTTC
TRBV6-6	TRBJ1-5	TRBD1	.	CASTRDRVSNQPQHF	TGTGCCAGCACCCGAGACAGGGTTAGCAATCAGCCCCAGCATTTT
TRBV7-2	TRBJ2-1	TRBD2	.	CASSLGAGGNEQFF	TGTGCCAGCAGCTTAGGGGCCGGGGGGAATGAGCAGTTCTTC
TRBV2	TRBJ2-2	TRBD2	.	CARSDIPGLARTGELFF	TGTGCCAGAAGTGATATACCGGGACTAGCACGCACCGGGGAGCTGTTTTTT
TRBV7-2	TRBJ2-2	TRBD2	once	CASRAAGGTGELFF	TGTGCCAGCAGAGCGGCGGGGGGCACCGGGGAGCTGTTTTTT
TRBV21-1	TRBJ1-3	.	.	CASSKSYPYQAGTGAGNTIYF	TGTGCCAGCAGCAAATCCTACCCCTATCAAGCGGGGACAGGAGCTGGAAACACCATATATTTT